Presented here are 18 T cell receptor beta chains from one specimen sequenced in a study of CD8+CD57+ T cells in acquired aplastic anemia. CD8+CD57+ cell expansion, shown by flow cytometry, had occurred in the patients selected for sequencing. TCR beta VDJ and CDR3 were profiled, and genomic DNA was the template. TCRdb re-called the reads through MiXCR, storing one row per CDR3 protein. The sample has hundreds of thousands of distinct CDR3 sequences, 50% to 65% seen once; the top ten hold around 1.2%. Sequenced material: sorted CD4+, CD8+, or CD8+CD57+ T cells (not recorded which) from PBMCs. The receptors were gathered from a human donor with aplastic anemia.

This clonotype appeared many times. The chain carries TRBV5-4 and TRBJ2-5; TRBD2 matches 15 bases. The CDR3 is 17 residues long. V trimming: 4 bases; J trimming: 1 base; junction bases outside the gene matches: 5. The germline V gene has CDR1 SGHNT and CDR2 YYREEE (reference sequence). In nucleotides, the CDR3 is TGTGCCAGCAGCCCGGGGGGACTAGCGGGGGGCCAAGAGACCCAGTACTTC. Amino acids: CASSPGGLAGGQETQYF.

This clonotype was observed a few times. The genes are TRBV20-1 and TRBJ2-3; D is unresolved. The germline gives CDR1 DFQATT, CDR2 SNEGSKA (reference sequence). CDR3 length: 12 amino acids. The V end lost 7 bases, the J end lost 1 base, and 9 bases lay between the germline ends. CDR3 DNA sequence: TGCAGTGTGGCCGAAGGCACAGATACGCAGTATTTT. It yields the protein CSVAEGTDTQYF.

This clonotype was seen at least ten times. This chain joins TRBV2 and TRBJ2-3; D remains ambiguous. The germline V gene encodes CDR1 SNHLY and CDR2 FYNNEI. CDR3 length equals 12 residues. V was trimmed by 6 bases and J by 1 base, leaving 5 bases between them. CDR3: CASRIGTDTQYF. The CDR3 DNA sequence: TGTGCCAGCAGAATTGGCACAGATACGCAGTATTTT.

The chain recombines TRBV7-8 with TRBJ2-7; no clear D. CDR3 length equals 14 residues. The V and J ends lost 3 bases and 5 bases respectively, with 14 bases between them. From germline, CDR1 is SGHVS and CDR2 FQNEAQ. In DNA form, the CDR3 reads TGTGCCAGCAGCTTGGGAAGTCCGGTCCACGAGCAGTACTTC. This gives the protein CASSLGSPVHEQYF.

This clonotype was found a few times. The rearrangement joins TRBV10-1 to TRBJ2-2; tentatively, D is TRBD1 (6 bases). This CDR3 region has 12 residues. Germline-derived CDR1 and CDR2 are WNHNN and SYGVQD (reference sequence). The germline V and J ends were trimmed by 8 bases and 4 bases, with 8 bases remaining between them. The CDR3 loop reads CASGTLTGELFF. CDR3 nucleotides: TGCGCCAGCGGGACACTCACCGGGGAGCTGTTTTTT.

Written as DNA, the CDR3 is TGCAGCGTGGAGAAGACAGGGACCCATGAGCAGTTCTTC. Protein sequence: CSVEKTGTHEQFF. The chain uses TRBV29-1 and TRBJ2-1; 7 nucleotides agree with TRBD1. Germline V gene data show CDR1 as SQVTM and CDR2 as ANQGSEA. The ends lost 6 bases at V and 8 bases at J; junction bases unmatched: 10. The length of the CDR3 is 13 residues.

This clonotype was seen a single time. The chain links TRBV7-9 to TRBJ1-5; the D gene is possibly TRBD1 (6 bases). Germline V gene lookup returns CDR1 SEHNR and CDR2 FQNEAQ (reference sequence). This CDR3 comprises 16 residues. Trimming took 0 bases from V and 2 from J, leaving 11 bases between them. The CDR3 sequence: CASSLAAGEGNQPQHF. DNA of the CDR3: TGTGCCAGCAGCTTAGCGGCAGGGGAGGGCAATCAGCCCCAGCATTTT.

This clonotype has a handful of counts. This chain connects TRBV10-3 to TRBJ1-6; 7 bases align to TRBD1. Per the germline V gene, CDR1 is ENHRY and CDR2 is SYGVKD. CDR3 length equals 15 residues. V trimming: 10 bases; J trimming: 7 bases; junction bases outside the gene matches: 13. The CDR3, as DNA: TGTGCCAGCGCCAAGACGACAGGGCAGAATTCACCCCTCCACTTT. Its translation: CASAKTTGQNSPLHF.

The rearrangement uses TRBV20-1 and TRBJ2-1; TRBD2 matches at 10 bases. Germline V gene lookup returns CDR1 DFQATT and CDR2 SNEGSKA (reference sequence). V was clipped by 5 bases and J by 6 bases; unmatched bases: 7. The CDR3 is 14 amino acids. CDR3 bases: TGCAGTGCTTTCCGTAGCGGGGGGTTCAATGAGCAGTTCTTC. As protein: CSAFRSGGFNEQFF.

The chain couples TRBV5-1 to TRBJ2-3, with 10 bases lining up with TRBD2. Germline CDR1 and CDR2: SGHRS and YFSETQ. With V trimmed by 4 bases and J by 2 bases, 7 bases remained unmatched. The CDR3 extends over 16 amino acids. CDR3 region: CASSKGLAEPTDTQYF. The CDR3, as DNA: TGCGCCAGCAGCAAAGGACTAGCGGAGCCCACAGATACGCAGTATTTT. Looking up the rest from reference TRBV5-1 and TRBJ2-3 gives the full variable domain: KAGVTQTPRYLIKTRGQQVTLSCSPISGHRSVSWYQQTPGQGLQFLFEYFSETQRNKGNFPGRFSGRQFSNSRSEMNVSTLELGDSALYLCASSKGLAEPTDTQYFGPGTRLTVL.

The chain is built from TRBV7-2 and TRBJ2-2; 7 nucleotides align to TRBD2. The CDR3 spans 15 residues. The V gene end was trimmed by 7 bases and the J gene end by 0 bases; junction bases not matched to a gene: 5. In germline, CDR1 is SGHTA, CDR2 FQGNSA. The CDR3 coding sequence is TGTGCCAGCACTCGCGGGGGTTCGAACACCGGGGAGCTGTTTTTT. It codes for CASTRGGSNTGELFF.

A single count supports this clonotype. The chain joins TRBV2 to TRBJ1-4; 10 bases are shared with TRBD1. Germline V gene lookup returns CDR1 SNHLY and CDR2 FYNNEI. V lost 8 bases and J lost 5; bases outside the gene matches: 8. CDR3 size: 15 residues. CDR3 in amino acids: CASAGTGVPNEKLFF. In nucleotides, the CDR3 is TGTGCCAGCGCCGGGACAGGGGTTCCGAATGAAAAACTGTTTTTT.

In its sample, this clonotype was seen many times. The gene calls are TRBV5-1 and TRBJ2-3; the D call may be TRBD1 or TRBD2 (7 bases each). Trimming shortened V by 2 bases and J by 1 base, and 17 bases separated the two germline ends. This CDR3 is 17 amino acids long. The germline V gene encodes CDR1 SGHRS and CDR2 YFSETQ. CDR3 in amino acids: CASSFRDSAGGTDTQYF. DNA of the CDR3: TGCGCCAGCAGCTTCCGGGACAGTGCGGGGGGCACAGATACGCAGTATTTT.

This clonotype was detected many times. The rearrangement uses TRBV6-6 and TRBJ1-1; a possible D gene is TRBD1 (6 bases). CDR1 is MNHNY and CDR2 is SVGAGI in the germline V gene (reference sequence). V lost 6 bases and J 3 bases, leaving 14 bases between the germline ends. This CDR3 spans 14 amino acids. The CDR3 bases are TGTGCCAGCAGGCCGGGACATCGAGACACTGAAGCTTTCTTT. It encodes CASRPGHRDTEAFF.

J is TRBJ1-1 and V is TRBV2; 8 bases align to TRBD1. The CDR3 has 15 amino acids. Germline loops: CDR1 SNHLY, CDR2 FYNNEI. Trimming took 10 bases from V and 2 from J; bases not matched to a gene: 12. CDR3 amino acids: CATTSHRGGNTEAFF. The DNA of the CDR3 is TGTGCCACCACGTCACACAGGGGGGGCAACACTGAAGCTTTCTTT.

CDR3 in amino acids: CASSLTGGHYGYTF. CDR3 coding DNA: TGCGCCAGCAGCTTGACAGGGGGCCACTATGGCTACACCTTC. J is TRBJ1-2 and V is TRBV5-1; 9 bases align to TRBD1. The CDR3 is 14 residues long. Germline assignment: CDR1 SGHRS and CDR2 YFSETQ. The V gene end was trimmed by 1 base and the J gene end by 3 bases; junction bases not matched to a gene: 1. Combining the CDR3 with reference TRBV5-1 and TRBJ1-2 gives the whole variable domain KAGVTQTPRYLIKTRGQQVTLSCSPISGHRSVSWYQQTPGQGLQFLFEYFSETQRNKGNFPGRFSGRQFSNSRSEMNVSTLELGDSALYLCASSLTGGHYGYTFGSGTRLTVV.

The chain is built from TRBV25-1 and TRBJ2-5, with 12 positions matching TRBD1. With V trimmed by 4 bases and J by 5 bases, 5 bases remained unmatched. The germline V gene has CDR1 MGHDK and CDR2 SYGVNS. This CDR3 has 15 residues. This CDR3 is CASSAGTGGGETQYF. In nucleotides, the CDR3 is TGTGCCAGCAGTGCCGGGACAGGGGGCGGCGAGACCCAGTACTTC.

This clonotype was detected many times. The chain combines TRBV19 with TRBJ1-5, with D perhaps TRBD1 (6 bases). Germline V gene data show CDR1 as LNHDA and CDR2 as SQIVND (reference sequence). The CDR3 sequence is 13 residues long. Trimming pared 7 bases from V and 4 bases from J, leaving 11 bases between. The CDR3 reads CASIGRGNQPQHF. In DNA form, the CDR3 reads TGTGCCAGTATCGGGAGGGGGAATCAGCCCCAGCATTTT.